The TCR beta chain described here comes from a study of lymphopenia after photon versus proton radiotherapy. Study results and caveats: Proton therapy kept repertoires fairly stable, unlike photons, which gained effector/memory cells. Authors raise, but do not show, better survival with proton therapy. A bigger post-nadir fall in TCR diversity correlated inversely with survival time in deceased patients. After the lymphocyte nadir, photon-treated repertoires showed oligoclonal expansion, especially of CD8+ Temra cells.

Assay: immunoSEQ multiplex PCR; the TCRdb copy retains only in-frame clones and omits some. This repertoire shows 43,000 or so clones, roughly 87% found once; its top ten account for around 2%. V shed 4 bases and J shed 4 bases, with 11 bases lying between them. CDR3 length: 14 amino acids. Germline V gene sequence: CDR1 SGDLS, CDR2 YYNGEE. As concerns this clone: What it recognizes is unknown.

The sequence was obtained from a middle-aged man with gastric cancer. Sequences were derived from peripheral blood, sampled from a patient treated with photon-based radiotherapy. The chain joins TRBV9 to TRBJ1-4; a possible D gene is TRBD1 (5 bases). The CDR3 region is CASSSGQGNEKLFF. The CDR3 DNA sequence: TGTGCCAGCAGCTCGGGGCAGGGTAATGAAAAACTGTTTTTT.